The sequence of this TCR beta chain was determined in a study of blood T cell repertoires in COVID-19. On the study more broadly: COVID-19 samples collected from the United States, Italy and Spain covered acute and convalescent phases. PBMCs, B-cell-depleted T cells, or T cells provided the cDNA or gDNA that made up the material.

Germline V lookup: CDR1 SGHDN, CDR2 FVKESK. This CDR3 has 15 amino acids. V dropped 1 base and J dropped 4 bases, with 14 bases sitting between them. Original processing methods: Estimation of nucleated cell counts was performed using reference gene primer amplification. Produced via immunoSEQ multiplex PCR; TCRdb's table is partial and in-frame only. D and trimming were read from the DNA, whereas the V and J calls and clone size are those reported in that table. The table lists some 120,000 clones, roughly 84% of them singletons, with under 15% in the top ten. The clonotype originates from a woman aged 25 to 39 who had recovered from COVID-19. The chain is built from TRBV14 and TRBJ2-7; D may be TRBD1 (6 bases). The sequenced sample consisted of peripheral blood. The CDR3 is CASSQVVQGRYEQYF. CDR3 in DNA: TGTGCCAGCAGCCAAGTCGTGCAGGGGCGGTACGAGCAGTACTTC.